The 24 T cell receptor beta chains given below trace back to one sample, sequenced in a study of OX40 agonist ivuxolimab in advanced cancers. Clones were sequenced by immunoSEQ multiplex PCR, and TCRdb holds only the in-frame ones, with some missing. The data contain roughly 62,000 clones, 80% to 90% of them singletons. Sequencing was performed on CD4+ or CD8+ T cells sorted from blood, taken in a trial of the OX40 agonist ivuxolimab. These receptors all stem from an adult with an advanced solid tumor such as melanoma, head and neck, liver or kidney cancer.

This chain joins TRBV6-1 and TRBJ2-1, with 15 bases identical to TRBD2. The CDR3 length is 17 residues. CDR1 is MNHNS and CDR2 is SASEGT in the germline V gene. V was clipped by 4 bases and J by 9 bases; unmatched bases: 10. CDR3 coding DNA: TGTGCCAGCAGTGTGATACCGGGACTAGCGGGAGGAGGTGAGCAGTTCTTC. Translation gives CASSVIPGLAGGGEQFF.

The chain carries TRBV15 and TRBJ2-2; TRBD2 matches at 7 bases. CDR1 is LNHNV, CDR2 YYDKDF, per germline (reference sequence). The V gene end was trimmed by 3 bases and the J gene end by 0 bases; junction bases not matched to a gene: 4. This CDR3 comprises 16 residues. The CDR3 region is CATSRGGFANTGELFF. The CDR3 region has the DNA TGTGCCACCAGCAGGGGGGGGTTCGCGAACACCGGGGAGCTGTTTTTT.

This chain uses TRBV27 with TRBJ1-4; D is perhaps TRBD1 (6 bases). Germline V lookup: CDR1 MNHEY, CDR2 SMNVEV (reference sequence). The CDR3 consists of 15 residues. V lost 6 bases and J lost 0, with 11 bases in between. CDR3 loop: CASRFGGATNEKLFF. The CDR3 coding sequence is TGTGCCAGCAGGTTCGGGGGCGCAACTAATGAAAAACTGTTTTTT. Full variable domain (rest looked up from reference TRBV27 and TRBJ1-4): EAQVTQNPRYLITVTGKKLTVTCSQNMNHEYMSWYRQDPGLGLRQIYYSMNVEVTDKGDVPEGYKVSRKEKRNFPLILESPSPNQTSLYFCASRFGGATNEKLFFGSGTQLSVL.

The chain is built from TRBV27 and TRBJ2-3; D uncertain. With 5 bases removed from V and 8 bases from J, the gap between germline ends came to 17 bases. The length of the CDR3 is 14 residues. Germline-derived CDR1 and CDR2 are MNHEY and SMNVEV (reference sequence). CDR3 coding DNA: TGTGCCAGCAGTCTGGGCCTGACGGGCGGTACGCAGTATTTT. Amino acids: CASSLGLTGGTQYF.

This rearrangement joins TRBV19 to TRBJ2-3; 8 nucleotides match TRBD1. Germline V gives CDR1 LNHDA, CDR2 SQIVND (reference sequence). CDR3 length: 13 amino acids. V trimming: 7 bases; J trimming: 3 bases; junction bases outside the gene matches: 3. The CDR3 bases are TGTGCCAGTAAAGACAGGGGAACAGATACGCAGTATTTT. Encoded protein: CASKDRGTDTQYF.

The chain is built from TRBV1 and TRBJ2-7; the table names TRBD1, a call not compared with the DNA. TRBV1 is flagged as a pseudogene. This CDR3 region has 14 residues. CDR3 amino acids: CTSSPKRQGHEQYF. The CDR3 nucleotides are TGCACCAGCAGCCCGAAACGACAGGGCCACGAGCAGTACTTC.

The chain carries TRBV9 and TRBJ1-4, with 8 positions matching TRBD1. The CDR3 extends over 17 amino acids. From germline, CDR1 is SGDLS and CDR2 YYNGEE. V trimming: 4 bases; J trimming: 7 bases; junction bases outside the gene matches: 15. The CDR3 sequence: CASSPFSLAGGVEKLFF. The CDR3, as DNA: TGTGCCAGCAGCCCCTTCTCCCTGGCAGGGGGCGTTGAAAAACTGTTTTTT.

This clone was recorded only once. The chain uses TRBV6-6 and TRBJ2-7, with a possible D match to TRBD2 (5 bases). Trimming took off 10 bases at V and 6 bases at J, with 25 bases between the two ends. Germline V CDR1 and CDR2: MNHNY, SVGAGI (reference sequence). The CDR3 runs 15 residues. CDR3 sequence (DNA): TGTGCCACCCAGTTAGGGAGCGGTAGGGATCGCGAGCAGTACTTC. This encodes CATQLGSGRDREQYF.

J is TRBJ1-1 and V is TRBV5-4; perhaps TRBD1 as D (6 bases). The germline V gene has CDR1 SGHNT and CDR2 YYREEE (reference sequence). The CDR3 spans 16 residues. V was trimmed by 3 bases and J by 1 base, leaving 16 bases between them. The CDR3 loop reads CASSSGGRGGNTEAFF. Here the CDR3 DNA reads TGTGCCAGCAGCTCGGGGGGCCGGGGGGGGAACACTGAAGCTTTCTTT.

This clone showed up just once. The chain has TRBV6-1 and TRBJ1-4, with TRBD1 identical over 8 bases. Germline lookup yields CDR1 MNHNS and CDR2 SASEGT. The CDR3 is 14 residues long. The ends lost 6 bases at V and 10 bases at J; junction bases unmatched: 10. The CDR3: CASSHPDRVLKLFF. The CDR3 DNA reads TGTGCCAGCAGCCACCCGGACAGGGTTTTAAAACTGTTTTTT.

The chain carries TRBV12-5 and TRBJ1-5, with TRBD1 matching 7 bases. V dropped 6 bases and J dropped 0; count of bases not matched to a gene: 8. The V gene's germline CDR1 is LGHNT and CDR2 FRNRAP. The CDR3 is made up of 16 amino acids. CDR3 in amino acids: CASGLQGKYSNQPQHF. CDR3 coding DNA: TGTGCTAGTGGGCTACAGGGGAAGTATAGCAATCAGCCCCAGCATTTT.

The V gene is TRBV2, the J gene TRBJ1-1; D is uncertain. V lost 5 bases, J lost 1 base, and 8 bases lay in between. This CDR3 has 13 amino acids. CDR1 is SNHLY and CDR2 is FYNNEI in the germline V gene. CDR3 in DNA: TGTGCCAGCAGTCTATCGGGGAACACTGAAGCTTTCTTT. Its translation: CASSLSGNTEAFF.

As concerns this clone: At one end, the junction sequence differs from germline, possibly due to a read error. CDR3 residues: CASREGQGSQPQHF. CDR3 nucleotides: TGTGCCAGCAGGGAAGGACAGGGAAGTCAGCCCCAGCATTTT. The chain recombines TRBV2 with TRBJ1-5; 8 nucleotides agree with TRBD1. The CDR3 totals 14 residues. The germline V gene encodes CDR1 SNHLY and CDR2 FYNNEI.

This clone was observed a handful of times. J is TRBJ2-2 and V is TRBV29-1; D may be TRBD1 or TRBD2 (5 bases each). This CDR3 comprises 12 residues. Between the trimmed V and J ends, which lost 2 bases and 5 bases, there was a span of 6 bases. Germline values: CDR1 SQVTM, CDR2 ANQGSEA. The chain's CDR3 is CSVEWGTGELFF. The CDR3 DNA sequence: TGCAGCGTTGAATGGGGGACCGGGGAGCTGTTTTTT.

The chain couples TRBV5-4 to TRBJ1-2; 7 bases align to TRBD1. There are 13 residues in the CDR3. V shed 5 bases and J 2 bases; nucleotides not matched to a gene: 3. Germline V CDR1 and CDR2: SGHNT, YYREEE (reference sequence). DNA for the CDR3: TGTGCCAGCAGTAGACAGGGAAACTATGGCTACACCTTC. Encoded protein: CASSRQGNYGYTF.

V usage is TRBV5-1 and J usage is TRBJ2-7, with D unresolved. Germline-derived CDR1 and CDR2 are SGHRS and YFSETQ. Trimming removed 4 bases at V and 7 bases at J, with 9 bases between. This CDR3 is 11 amino acids long. The DNA for the CDR3 is TGCGCCAGCAGCCTCGCGGAGGAGCAGTACTTC. Its translation is CASSLAEEQYF.

The rearrangement links TRBV30 to TRBJ2-7; D remains unclear. V was shortened by 0 bases and J by 2 bases, with 11 bases between the two germline ends. The CDR3 runs to 14 residues. Germline V gene lookup returns CDR1 GTSNPN and CDR2 SVGIG (reference sequence). The chain's CDR3 is CAWSVGRIAYEQYF. The CDR3 DNA is TGTGCCTGGAGTGTAGGCAGGATCGCCTACGAGCAGTACTTC.

The CDR3 loop reads CASSYSATENTEAFF. CDR3 in DNA: TGTGCCAGCAGTTACTCAGCGACGGAGAACACTGAAGCTTTCTTT. V and J are TRBV6-5 and TRBJ1-1, with D hard to call. Germline V gives CDR1 MNHEY, CDR2 SVGAGI. Deletions cut 0 bases from V and 1 base from J, with 9 bases between. This CDR3 spans 15 amino acids.

A remark on this clone: The same CDR3 also results from other DNA sequences found in this sample. J is TRBJ2-7 and V is TRBV2, with D perhaps given as TRBD1 or TRBD2 (7 bases each). Germline CDR1 is SNHLY and CDR2 is FYNNEI. With 5 bases removed from V and 4 bases from J, the gap between germline ends came to 15 bases. This CDR3 region has 14 residues. CDR3 DNA sequence: TGTGCCAGCAGTAGGGGTCAGGGGGGGTACGAGCAGTACTTC. Translation gives CASSRGQGGYEQYF.

CDR3 sequence: CASSAPGRYVTQYF. For the CDR3, the DNA is TGTGCCAGCAGCGCCCCGGGACGGTACGTGACGCAGTATTTT. The genes are TRBV9 and TRBJ2-3; D possibly uses TRBD1 or TRBD2 (5 bases each). CDR3 length: 14 residues. CDR1 SGDLS and CDR2 YYNGEE come from the germline V gene. V lost 3 bases and J 9 bases, leaving 17 bases between the germline ends.

The chain has TRBV5-1 and TRBJ1-5; a possible D gene is TRBD1 (5 bases). CDR1 SGHRS and CDR2 YFSETQ come from the germline V gene. The CDR3 covers 14 residues. The V gene lost 3 bases and the J gene lost 0 bases, with 7 bases spanning the gap. CDR3 in amino acids: CASSWGDSNQPQHF. For the CDR3, the DNA is TGCGCCAGCAGCTGGGGGGATAGCAATCAGCCCCAGCATTTT. Drawing the rest from reference TRBV5-1 and TRBJ1-5, the complete variable domain is KAGVTQTPRYLIKTRGQQVTLSCSPISGHRSVSWYQQTPGQGLQFLFEYFSETQRNKGNFPGRFSGRQFSNSRSEMNVSTLELGDSALYLCASSWGDSNQPQHFGDGTRLSIL.

V is TRBV4-1 and J is TRBJ2-7; D is ambiguous. The CDR3 loop spans 13 amino acids. Germline CDR1 MGHRA, CDR2 YSYEKL. V shed 2 bases and J shed 4 bases, with 9 bases lying between them. The CDR3 nucleotides are TGCGCCAGCAGCCAACCACCCAATTACGAGCAGTACTTC. Translation gives CASSQPPNYEQYF.

The chain combines TRBV7-9 with TRBJ1-1; TRBD1 agrees at 7 bases. This CDR3 comprises 15 residues. Germline V lookup: CDR1 SEHNR, CDR2 FQNEAQ (reference sequence). The V segment lost 5 bases and the J segment 1 base; nucleotides outside the gene matches: 7. The CDR3, as DNA: TGTGCCAGCAGCCTGACAGGGTTGACGAACACTGAAGCTTTCTTT. The encoded protein is CASSLTGLTNTEAFF. The complete variable domain, with remaining parts taken from reference TRBV7-9 and TRBJ1-1, reads DTGVSQNPRHKITKRGQNVTFRCDPISEHNRLYWYRQTLGQGPEFLTYFQNEAQLEKSRLLSDRFSAERPKGSFSTLEIQRTEQGDSAMYLCASSLTGLTNTEAFFGQGTRLTVV.

This clone was picked up a small number of times. The chain combines TRBV7-9 with TRBJ1-1; D is undetermined. Trimming took 8 bases from V and 4 from J, leaving 14 bases between them. Germline V lookup: CDR1 SEHNR, CDR2 FQNEAQ (reference sequence). The CDR3 is made up of 13 amino acids. CDR3 DNA: TGTGCCAGCTCTTTAGGAGGGTCCACTGAAGCTTTCTTT. Encoded protein: CASSLGGSTEAFF.